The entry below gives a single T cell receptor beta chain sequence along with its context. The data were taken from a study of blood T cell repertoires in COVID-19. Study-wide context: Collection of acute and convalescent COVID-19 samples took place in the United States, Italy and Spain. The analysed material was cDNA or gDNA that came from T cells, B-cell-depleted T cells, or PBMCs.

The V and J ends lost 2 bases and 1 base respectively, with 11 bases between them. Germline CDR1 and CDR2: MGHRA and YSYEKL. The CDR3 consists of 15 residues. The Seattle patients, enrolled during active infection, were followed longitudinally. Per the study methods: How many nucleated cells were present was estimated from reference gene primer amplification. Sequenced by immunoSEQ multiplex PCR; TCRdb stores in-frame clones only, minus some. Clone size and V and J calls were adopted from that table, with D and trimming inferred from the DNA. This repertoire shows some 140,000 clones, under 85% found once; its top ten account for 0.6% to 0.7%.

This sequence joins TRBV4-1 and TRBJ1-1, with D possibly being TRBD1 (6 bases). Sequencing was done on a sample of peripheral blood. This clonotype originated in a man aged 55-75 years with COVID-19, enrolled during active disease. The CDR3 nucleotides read TGCGCCAGCAGCCAACGTATGACAGGGAACACTGAAGCTTTCTTT. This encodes CASSQRMTGNTEAFF.